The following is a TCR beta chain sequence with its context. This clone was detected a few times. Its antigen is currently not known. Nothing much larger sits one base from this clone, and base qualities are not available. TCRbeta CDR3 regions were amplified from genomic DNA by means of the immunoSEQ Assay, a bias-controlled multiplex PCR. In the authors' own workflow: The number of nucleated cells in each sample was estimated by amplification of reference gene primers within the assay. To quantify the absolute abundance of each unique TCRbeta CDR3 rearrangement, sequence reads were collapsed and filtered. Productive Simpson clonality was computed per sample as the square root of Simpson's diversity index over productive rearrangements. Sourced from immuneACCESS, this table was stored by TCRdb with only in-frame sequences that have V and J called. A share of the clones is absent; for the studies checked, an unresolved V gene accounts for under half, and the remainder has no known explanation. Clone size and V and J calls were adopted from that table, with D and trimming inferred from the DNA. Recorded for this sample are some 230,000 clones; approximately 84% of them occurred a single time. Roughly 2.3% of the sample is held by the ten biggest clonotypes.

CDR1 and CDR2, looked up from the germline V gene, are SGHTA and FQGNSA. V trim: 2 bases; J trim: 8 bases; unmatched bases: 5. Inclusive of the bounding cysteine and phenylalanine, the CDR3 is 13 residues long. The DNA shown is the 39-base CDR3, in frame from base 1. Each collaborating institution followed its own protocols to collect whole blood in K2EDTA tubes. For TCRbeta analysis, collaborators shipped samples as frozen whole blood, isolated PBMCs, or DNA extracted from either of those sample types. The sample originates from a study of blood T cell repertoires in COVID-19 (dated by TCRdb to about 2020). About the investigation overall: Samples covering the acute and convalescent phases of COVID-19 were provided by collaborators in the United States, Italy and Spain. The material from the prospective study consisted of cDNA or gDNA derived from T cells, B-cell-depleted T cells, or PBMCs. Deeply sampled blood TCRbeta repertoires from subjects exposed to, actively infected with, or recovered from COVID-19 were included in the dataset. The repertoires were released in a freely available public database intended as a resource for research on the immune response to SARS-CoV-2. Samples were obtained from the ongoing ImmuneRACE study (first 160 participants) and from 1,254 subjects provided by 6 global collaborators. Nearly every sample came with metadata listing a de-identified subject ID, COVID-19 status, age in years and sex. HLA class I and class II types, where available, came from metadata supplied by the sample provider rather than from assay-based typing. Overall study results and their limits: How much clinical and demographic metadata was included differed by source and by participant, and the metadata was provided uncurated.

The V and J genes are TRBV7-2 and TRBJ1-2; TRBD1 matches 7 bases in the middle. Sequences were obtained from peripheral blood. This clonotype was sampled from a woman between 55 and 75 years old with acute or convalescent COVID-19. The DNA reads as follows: TGTGCCAGCAGCTTAACCGCAGGGGGAGGCTACACCTTC. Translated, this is CASSLTAGGGYTF.